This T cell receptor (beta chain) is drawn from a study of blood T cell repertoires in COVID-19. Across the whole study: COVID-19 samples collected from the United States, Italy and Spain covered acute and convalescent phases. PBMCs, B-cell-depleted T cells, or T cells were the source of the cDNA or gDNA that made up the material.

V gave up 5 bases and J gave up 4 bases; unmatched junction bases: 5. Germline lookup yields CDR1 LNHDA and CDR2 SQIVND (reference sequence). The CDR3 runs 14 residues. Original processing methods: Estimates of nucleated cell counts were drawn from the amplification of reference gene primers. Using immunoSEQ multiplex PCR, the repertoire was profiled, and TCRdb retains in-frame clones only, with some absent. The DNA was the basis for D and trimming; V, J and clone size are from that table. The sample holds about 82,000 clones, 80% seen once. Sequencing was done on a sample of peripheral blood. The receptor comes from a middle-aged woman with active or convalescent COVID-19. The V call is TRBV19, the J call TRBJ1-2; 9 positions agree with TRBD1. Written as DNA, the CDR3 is TGTGCCAGTAGTGTCCGGGACAGGGCCTATGGCTACACCTTC. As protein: CASSVRDRAYGYTF.